This passage covers 14 T cell receptor beta chains from one sample sequenced in a study of post-analysis software for immune sequencing data. Their specific antigens are unknown. cDNA libraries for TCR beta contained unique molecular identifiers. TCRdb reprocessed the PCR reads via MiXCR and lists one record per CDR3 protein. Here the sample spans roughly 410,000 distinct CDR3 sequences, less than 35% being singletons. Whole-study findings and limits: Included in a set of about five TRBV segments more frequent in patients than controls were TRBV5-6, TRBV5-1 and TRBV20-1.

Sequencing was performed on blood. All receptors derive from a girl between 5 and 17 years old with multiple sclerosis.

The J gene is TRBJ2-7, the V gene TRBV24-1; D possibly corresponds to TRBD1 (5 bases). Germline values: CDR1 KGHDR, CDR2 SFDVKD. The CDR3 has 14 residues. Between the trimmed V and J ends, which lost 3 bases and 2 bases, there was a span of 10 bases. The CDR3 here is CATSDGHPPYEQYF. In DNA form, the CDR3 reads TGTGCCACCAGTGATGGACATCCCCCCTACGAGCAGTACTTC.

This clonotype was seen more than once but under ten times. The V and J genes are TRBV29-1 and TRBJ2-5, with TRBD2 matching over 8 bases. V shed 5 bases, J shed 2 bases, and the junction held 7 bases outside the gene matches. This CDR3 region has 14 residues. Germline-derived CDR1 and CDR2 are SQVTM and ANQGSEA. The CDR3 region has the DNA TGCAGCGTTACCCCCGGGGGGGTACAAGAGACCCAGTACTTC. This codes for CSVTPGGVQETQYF.

The chain combines TRBV20-1 with TRBJ2-5, with TRBD2 matching over 7 bases. CDR1 and CDR2 (germline): DFQATT, SNEGSKA (reference sequence). The CDR3 extends over 16 amino acids. The V segment lost 1 base and the J segment 5 bases; nucleotides outside the gene matches: 13. CDR3 nucleotides: TGCAGTGCTAGAGTCCCAGGGCGGGGGAGGGCGGAGACCCAGTACTTC. It is translated as CSARVPGRGRAETQYF.

This clonotype was counted only a few times. This sequence joins TRBV10-3 and TRBJ2-5, with 10 bases aligning to TRBD2. This CDR3 has 15 residues. Germline V gene sequence: CDR1 ENHRY, CDR2 SYGVKD. The trim removed 2 bases at V and 7 bases at J, leaving 7 bases unmatched. The CDR3 DNA reads TGTGCCATCAGTGAGACTAGCGGGGATGGTGGGACCCAGTACTTC. Protein: CAISETSGDGGTQYF.

This clonotype was seen at least ten times. The DNA for the CDR3 is TGTGCCAGCAGCCAAGACGGGACCCCTGACTACGAGCAGTACTTC. This codes for CASSQDGTPDYEQYF. The V gene is TRBV3-1, the J gene TRBJ2-7; D tentatively fits TRBD1 or TRBD2 (5 bases each). Germline V gene data show CDR1 as LGHDT and CDR2 as YNNKEL (reference sequence). This CDR3 is 15 amino acids long. The germline V and J ends were trimmed by 0 bases and 3 bases, with 12 bases remaining between them.

This chain links TRBV27 with TRBJ2-5; D remains unclear. Trimming shortened V by 6 bases and J by 1 base, and 12 bases separated the two germline ends. CDR1 and CDR2 from the germline V gene are MNHEY and SMNVEV (reference sequence). This CDR3 spans 14 amino acids. For the CDR3, the DNA is TGTGCCAGCAGCCTGGGCAGCCTCCAAGAGACCCAGTACTTC. Protein: CASSLGSLQETQYF.

V gene TRBV18 combines with J gene TRBJ1-4; D unclear. Per germline, CDR1 KGHSH and CDR2 LQKENI. CDR3 length: 15 residues. Trimming removed 4 bases from V and 3 bases from J, with 12 bases in between. The chain's CDR3 is CASSLQQGPNEKLFF. Here the CDR3 DNA reads TGTGCCAGCTCACTTCAACAAGGCCCTAATGAAAAACTGTTTTTT. The variable domain in full, completed from reference TRBV18 and TRBJ1-4, reads NAGVMQNPRHLVRRRGQEARLRCSPMKGHSHVYWYRQLPEEGLKFMVYLQKENIIDESGMPKERFSAEFPKEGPSILRIQQVVRGDSAAYFCASSLQQGPNEKLFFGSGTQLSVL.

In this sample, this clonotype turned up a few times. This sequence joins TRBV18 and TRBJ2-4; D unclear. The J call is uncertain, as TRBJ2-7 better fits the DNA end. The CDR3 runs to 15 residues. Per germline, CDR1 KGHSH and CDR2 LQKENI. For the CDR3, the DNA is TGTGCCAGCTCACCACAGGAAGATCTGGGCCACGAGCAGTACTTC. Translating it yields CASSPQEDLGHEQYF.

This sequence joins TRBV4-3 and TRBJ1-1, with a possible D match to TRBD1 (6 bases). The V and J ends lost 3 bases and 5 bases respectively, with 16 bases between them. The CDR3 is 15 amino acids. Germline CDR1 is LGHNA and CDR2 is YSLEER. The CDR3, as DNA: TGCGCCAGCAGCCACCGCGGGGGGGCTGGTACTGAAGCTTTCTTT. It yields the protein CASSHRGGAGTEAFF.

This clonotype turned up a few times. The chain combines TRBV4-1 with TRBJ2-7; D is undetermined. The CDR3 totals 16 residues. Germline CDR1 and CDR2: MGHRA and YSYEKL. Trimming pared 0 bases from V and 3 bases from J, leaving 15 bases between. The CDR3 DNA follows: TGCGCCAGCAGCCAAGAGGGCGGAGCCTATTACTACGAGCAGTACTTC. Protein: CASSQEGGAYYYEQYF.

The chain uses TRBV6-2 or TRBV6-3 and TRBJ2-5; TRBD1 might be the D (6 bases). There are 14 residues in the CDR3. The V gene's germline CDR1 is MNHEY and CDR2 SVGEGT. V was clipped by 6 bases and J by 5 bases, with 16 bases between them. The CDR3 DNA is TGTGCCAGCAGAGCCGGGACAACTGGGGAGACCCAGTACTTC. This codes for CASRAGTTGETQYF.

The V gene is TRBV4-3, the J gene TRBJ2-5, with D unresolved. Trimming shortened V by 0 bases and J by 0 bases, and 5 bases separated the two germline ends. The CDR3 sequence is 14 residues long. Germline CDR1 is LGHNA and CDR2 is YSLEER. The CDR3 sequence: CASSQDSDQETQYF. CDR3 sequence (DNA): TGCGCCAGCAGCCAAGATTCGGACCAAGAGACCCAGTACTTC.

V and J are TRBV21-1 and TRBJ1-1; whether TRBD1, the table's D call, matches the DNA was not checked. TRBV21-1 constitutes a pseudogene. The CDR3 totals 14 residues. As DNA, the CDR3 is TGTGCCAGCAGCAAAAGACAGCACAACACTGAAGCTTTCTTT. As protein: CASSKRQHNTEAFF.

The table lists this clonotype with a few counts. The chain is built from TRBV10-3 and TRBJ1-4; D call uncertain. This CDR3 has 13 amino acids. The germline V and J ends were trimmed by 4 bases and 6 bases, with 9 bases remaining between them. The V gene's germline CDR1 is ENHRY and CDR2 SYGVKD. This CDR3 is CAISATFDEKLFF. The CDR3 DNA is TGTGCCATCAGTGCAACCTTTGATGAAAAACTGTTTTTT.